One and the same sample provided the 5 T cell receptor beta chains below, sequenced in a study of blood T cell repertoires in COVID-19 (dated by TCRdb to about 2020). The library was made by the immunoSEQ multiplex PCR assay. In TCRdb, the immuneACCESS table is reduced to in-frame sequences with V and J assigned. These tables do not hold every clone; where another copy was compared, an unresolved V gene accounts for under half, and the others remain unexplained. The sample table records 200,000 to 250,000 clones; approximately 78% of these occur just once. In total, the top ten clones hold 8% to 9% of the sample. Sequenced: peripheral blood. These receptors originate from a woman over 75 with COVID-19, enrolled during active disease.

The chain recombines TRBV4-1 with TRBJ1-5; D is undetermined. Trimming shortened V by 1 base and J by 7 bases, and 20 bases separated the two germline ends. The germline V gene has CDR1 MGHRA and CDR2 YSYEKL. The CDR3 is 17 residues long. CDR3 sequence: CASSQAGPTGFRQPQHF. DNA of the CDR3: TGCGCCAGCAGCCAAGCCGGGCCTACGGGGTTTAGGCAGCCCCAGCATTTT.

The chain combines TRBV18 with TRBJ1-2; D unclear. The CDR3 is 13 amino acids. Trimming shortened V by 3 bases and J by 8 bases, and 13 bases separated the two germline ends. Germline CDR1 and CDR2: KGHSH and LQKENI. The CDR3 DNA reads TGTGCCAGCTCACCTCGGCGGGGTGACGGCTACACCTTC. This translates into CASSPRRGDGYTF.

The rearrangement uses TRBV7-9 and TRBJ1-4; 7 nucleotides agree with TRBD1. This CDR3 has 15 amino acids. Trimming at V came to 5 bases and at J to 8 bases, leaving 11 bases not matched to a gene. Germline V gene sequence: CDR1 SEHNR, CDR2 FQNEAQ (reference sequence). CDR3 bases: TGTGCCAGCAGCCCACGACAGGGAAGATGGGAAAAACTGTTTTTT. It yields the protein CASSPRQGRWEKLFF.

The rearrangement uses TRBV6-5 and TRBJ1-1; no clear D. The CDR3 spans 13 residues. Germline values: CDR1 MNHEY, CDR2 SVGAGI. V was pared by 7 bases and J by 4 bases, with 13 bases between. The CDR3 spells CASMGGQSTEAFF. The CDR3 bases are TGTGCCAGCATGGGAGGGCAATCCACTGAAGCTTTCTTT.

V usage is TRBV5-1 and J usage is TRBJ2-7, with D tentatively TRBD1 (6 bases). The CDR3 consists of 13 residues. Deletions cut 2 bases from V and 5 bases from J, with 11 bases between. The germline V gene has CDR1 SGHRS and CDR2 YFSETQ. The CDR3 region has the DNA TGCGCCAGCAGCTTCACAGGGACCCACGAGCAGTACTTC. It specifies CASSFTGTHEQYF. Filled out from reference TRBV5-1 and TRBJ2-7, the complete variable domain reads KAGVTQTPRYLIKTRGQQVTLSCSPISGHRSVSWYQQTPGQGLQFLFEYFSETQRNKGNFPGRFSGRQFSNSRSEMNVSTLELGDSALYLCASSFTGTHEQYFGPGTRLTVT.